What follows are 25 T cell receptor beta chains derived from one specimen sequenced in a study of healthy donors' naive CD4 and CD8 T cells. TCR libraries were built from about 500 ng of total RNA by linear amplification. TCRdb reanalysed the reads using MiXCR and keeps one entry per CDR3 protein. Among approximately 200,000 distinct CDR3 sequences listed, around 70% were seen once. The specimen sequenced was naive CD4+ and CD8+ T cells sorted from blood, pooled from several donors. These receptors were obtained from a pool of human donors in good health; the sample pools cells from several healthy donors.

The chain joins TRBV29-1 to TRBJ2-1; D gene unclear. The V gene's germline CDR1 is SQVTM and CDR2 ANQGSEA. The CDR3 contains 10 residues. V was pared by 1 base and J by 9 bases, with 4 bases between. As DNA, the CDR3 is TGCAGCGTTGAAGTTCCTGAGCAGTTCTTC. Translated: CSVEVPEQFF.

This chain connects TRBV25-1 to TRBJ2-5; maybe TRBD2 (6 bases). Trimming took 5 bases from V and 2 from J, leaving 9 bases between them. This CDR3 comprises 13 residues. In germline, CDR1 is MGHDK, CDR2 SYGVNS. For the CDR3, the DNA is TGTGCCAGCAGTTACCGGGGGCAAGAGACCCAGTACTTC. Its protein product is CASSYRGQETQYF.

Here the CDR3 reads CSVGAGVPYEQYF. The CDR3 DNA follows: TGCAGCGTCGGGGCGGGGGTCCCCTACGAGCAGTACTTC. The chain employs TRBV29-1 and TRBJ2-7; 7 bases fit TRBD2. The CDR3 spans 13 residues. V shed 6 bases and J 2 bases; nucleotides not matched to a gene: 7. Germline V gene lookup returns CDR1 SQVTM and CDR2 ANQGSEA.

This clonotype was recorded a few times. J is TRBJ1-6 and V is TRBV27; D gene unclear. The CDR3 consists of 13 residues. V shed 0 bases and J shed 8 bases, with 5 bases lying between them. Germline V lookup: CDR1 MNHEY, CDR2 SMNVEV (reference sequence). CDR3 in amino acids: CASSLSGYSPLHF. CDR3 DNA: TGTGCCAGCAGTTTATCCGGTTATTCACCCCTCCACTTT.

This rearrangement joins TRBV20-1 to TRBJ2-3; possibly TRBD2 for D (5 bases). The CDR3 spans 15 residues. Germline V gives CDR1 DFQATT, CDR2 SNEGSKA (reference sequence). V lost 0 bases and J lost 0, with 10 bases in between. CDR3 bases: TGCAGTGCTAGAGAGAGTAGCGCCAGCACAGATACGCAGTATTTT. This codes for CSARESSASTDTQYF.

A note on this clonotype: A read error may produce the germline difference seen at one junction end. The genes are TRBV19 and TRBJ1-1; D uncertain. CDR1 LNHDA and CDR2 SQIVND come from the germline V gene (reference sequence). The length of the CDR3 is 13 residues. The CDR3 coding sequence is TGTGCCAGTAGTATATCGGTGAACACTAAAGCTTTCTTT. Translation: CASSISVNTKAFF.

This clonotype was found a few times. The chain employs TRBV29-1 and TRBJ2-3, with 15 bases identical to TRBD2. V lost 5 bases to trimming and J lost 3 bases; unmatched junction nucleotides: 6. Germline assignment: CDR1 SQVTM and CDR2 ANQGSEA. This CDR3 is built from 16 residues. CDR3 sequence reads: CSVLGTSGRRTDTQYF. Written as DNA, the CDR3 is TGCAGCGTTCTCGGGACTAGCGGGAGGAGAACAGATACGCAGTATTTT.

The rearrangement links TRBV29-1 to TRBJ1-1, with D possibly matching TRBD1 (5 bases). CDR1 SQVTM and CDR2 ANQGSEA come from the germline V gene. Between the trimmed V and J ends, which lost 4 bases and 0 bases, there was a span of 15 bases. The CDR3 has 15 residues. The DNA for the CDR3 is TGCAGCGTTGGGGCCAGGGTCAATATGAACACTGAAGCTTTCTTT. It yields the protein CSVGARVNMNTEAFF.

This chain joins TRBV6-5 and TRBJ2-7; maybe TRBD2 (6 bases). V lost 5 bases and J 1 base, leaving 18 bases between the germline ends. Germline CDR1 reads MNHEY; CDR2 reads SVGAGI. The CDR3 is 16 residues long. The CDR3 here is CASSPSGTWGSYEQYV. DNA for the CDR3: TGTGCCAGCAGTCCCAGTGGGACTTGGGGTTCCTACGAGCAGTACGTC.

This chain joins TRBV5-1 and TRBJ2-2; unclear D gene. There are 14 residues in the CDR3. Germline V gives CDR1 SGHRS, CDR2 YFSETQ. Trimming removed 4 bases from V and 4 bases from J, with 11 bases in between. The CDR3 DNA reads TGCGCCAGCAGCACCTTATACGCCACCGGGGAGCTGTTTTTT. Its translation: CASSTLYATGELFF.

The V gene is TRBV19, the J gene TRBJ2-1, with D perhaps matching TRBD1 (6 bases). The germline V gene has CDR1 LNHDA and CDR2 SQIVND (reference sequence). The CDR3 length is 14 residues. Trimming left V 5 bases short and J 7 bases short, with 15 bases between. CDR3 region: CASSVTGGVNEQFF. CDR3 bases: TGTGCCAGTAGTGTGACAGGTGGGGTTAATGAGCAGTTCTTC.

The rearrangement uses TRBV4-2 and TRBJ2-2; the D gene is possibly TRBD1 (6 bases). The length of the CDR3 is 16 residues. Deletions cut 1 base from V and 3 bases from J, with 12 bases between. CDR1 LGHNA and CDR2 YNFKEQ come from the germline V gene. CDR3 nucleotides: TGTGCCAGCAGCCAAGTACAGGGATCCGACACCGGGGAGCTGTTTTTT. As protein: CASSQVQGSDTGELFF.

This chain uses TRBV27 with TRBJ2-1; the match to TRBD2 covers 9 bases. This CDR3 is 16 amino acids long. Germline V gene sequence: CDR1 MNHEY, CDR2 SMNVEV (reference sequence). With 2 bases clipped from V and 6 bases from J, the junction kept 8 bases outside the gene matches. The CDR3 spells CASSLLAGGRVNEQFF. The CDR3 DNA reads as TGTGCCAGCAGTTTACTGGCGGGAGGGCGGGTCAATGAGCAGTTCTTC.

The chain couples TRBV6-5 to TRBJ1-4; D might be TRBD1 (5 bases). CDR1 is MNHEY, CDR2 SVGAGI, per germline. This CDR3 has 14 residues. Trimming took off 6 bases at V and 4 bases at J, with 12 bases between the two ends. The CDR3 here is CASSRDRDNEKLFF. The CDR3 region has the DNA TGTGCCAGCAGCAGGGACCGTGATAATGAAAAACTGTTTTTT.

The chain uses TRBV13 and TRBJ1-5; weak D call: TRBD1 (6 bases). The germline V gene encodes CDR1 PRHDT and CDR2 FYEKMQ (reference sequence). There are 15 residues in the CDR3. With 0 bases removed from V and 6 bases from J, the gap between germline ends came to 12 bases. The CDR3: CASSLGPGEFQPQHF. CDR3 sequence (DNA): TGTGCCAGCAGCTTAGGGCCAGGGGAGTTTCAGCCCCAGCATTTT.

This chain connects TRBV19 to TRBJ2-1; no definite D call. CDR1 LNHDA and CDR2 SQIVND come from the germline V gene (reference sequence). Trimming pared 9 bases from V and 3 bases from J, leaving 18 bases between. The CDR3 has 15 amino acids. The CDR3 sequence: CASSLRPGDYNEQFF. Here the CDR3 DNA reads TGTGCCAGCTCCCTACGCCCCGGTGACTACAATGAGCAGTTCTTC.

The chain employs TRBV6-5 and TRBJ2-1; 12 positions match TRBD2. Germline CDR1 and CDR2: MNHEY and SVGAGI. The CDR3 contains 13 residues. J lost 7 bases, V lost 8 bases, and 3 bases had no gene match. The CDR3 region is CASGLAGWNEQFF. CDR3 nucleotide sequence: TGTGCCAGCGGACTAGCGGGGTGGAATGAGCAGTTCTTC.

Relative to its sample, this clonotype is medium-sized. The rearrangement uses TRBV5-6 and TRBJ2-7; 9 bases match TRBD1. The CDR3 consists of 15 residues. Trimming took 5 bases from V and 3 from J; bases not matched to a gene: 9. The germline V gene has CDR1 SGHDT and CDR2 YYEEEE. The CDR3 nucleotides read TGTGCCAGCAGTGGAATGCCGGGACAGGGCTACGAGCAGTACTTC. Residues: CASSGMPGQGYEQYF.

The chain is built from TRBV19 and TRBJ2-7, with 9 bases fitting TRBD2. The V and J ends lost 3 bases and 1 base, in that order; junction bases with no gene match: 4. The CDR3 length is 15 residues. Germline-derived CDR1 and CDR2 are LNHDA and SQIVND (reference sequence). The CDR3, as DNA: TGTGCCAGTAGTATCCAAGCGGGAGGTTCCTACGAGCAGTACTTC. As protein: CASSIQAGGSYEQYF.

The rearrangement joins TRBV11-3 to TRBJ1-2; TRBD1 matches 9 bases. Germline V gene sequence: CDR1 SGHNT, CDR2 YENEEA. CDR3 length equals 15 residues. V dropped 5 bases and J dropped 6; count of bases not matched to a gene: 10. DNA for the CDR3: TGTGCCAGCAGCCCAGATCCGGGACAGGGCAATGGCTACACCTTC. This codes for CASSPDPGQGNGYTF.

V and J are TRBV5-6 and TRBJ2-1; tentatively, D is TRBD2 (5 bases). V was cut by 2 bases and J by 15 bases, with 15 bases left in between. CDR3 size: 12 residues. The germline gives CDR1 SGHDT, CDR2 YYEEEE. CDR3: CASSFTSGDWFF. As DNA, the CDR3 is TGTGCCAGCAGCTTCACTAGTGGTGATTGGTTCTTC.

This rearrangement joins TRBV6-5 to TRBJ1-1, with 7 bases fitting TRBD1. CDR1 is MNHEY and CDR2 is SVGAGI in the germline V gene. V lost 8 bases, J lost 4 bases, and 22 bases stayed unmatched. The CDR3 runs to 18 residues. The CDR3 is CASGHRGDSGVSGTEAFF. The CDR3 nucleotides are TGTGCCAGCGGTCACCGGGGGGACAGTGGTGTATCGGGCACTGAAGCTTTCTTT.

The chain joins TRBV5-4 to TRBJ2-3; D may be TRBD2 (6 bases). The CDR3 length is 13 residues. Germline V lookup: CDR1 SGHNT, CDR2 YYREEE (reference sequence). Trimming shortened V by 4 bases and J by 8 bases, and 14 bases separated the two germline ends. CDR3: CASSPDYGATQYF. The CDR3 nucleotides read TGTGCCAGCAGCCCGGACTATGGAGCTACGCAGTATTTT. Full variable domain (outside the CDR3, taken from reference TRBV5-4 and TRBJ2-3): ETGVTQSPTHLIKTRGQQVTLRCSSQSGHNTVSWYQQALGQGPQFIFQYYREEENGRGNFPPRFSGLQFPNYSSELNVNALELDDSALYLCASSPDYGATQYFGPGTRLTVL.

This clonotype was counted between two and nine times. The chain links TRBV19 to TRBJ2-1; D gene ambiguous. The CDR3 is made up of 14 amino acids. Germline V gene lookup returns CDR1 LNHDA and CDR2 SQIVND (reference sequence). V gave up 3 bases and J gave up 0 bases, with 6 bases separating them. CDR3 coding DNA: TGTGCCAGTAGTATCGGGCTCTCCTACAATGAGCAGTTCTTC. Translated: CASSIGLSYNEQFF.

This clonotype is a singleton in its sample. J is TRBJ2-7 and V is TRBV19, with D unclear. V was clipped by 3 bases and J by 3 bases, with 12 bases between them. The CDR3 totals 14 residues. Per germline, CDR1 LNHDA and CDR2 SQIVND (reference sequence). CDR3: CASSITGMDYEQYF. The CDR3 DNA sequence: TGTGCCAGTAGTATTACTGGGATGGACTACGAGCAGTACTTC.